These T cell receptor beta chains were read from a single sample in a study of identical twins. TCRdb itself ran the 5' RACE reads through MiXCR, one entry per CDR3 protein. The sample contains approximately 670,000 distinct CDR3 sequences, around 6% of which appear only once. The sequenced sample consisted of naive T cells sorted from blood. The receptors derive from a man aged 18 to 29 in good health. Both conserved end residues are part of each CDR3. Each record gives: clone size, D gene, V gene, J gene, CDR3 DNA, CDR3 protein. A D gene is named only where the DNA matches it firmly. Only part of the rows carry a size: once, few, many, or a class if the clone is expanded.

>many|TRBD1|TRBV9|TRBJ1-2
TGTGCCAGCAGCCCCGAACCGGGACAGGGGAGAGGGGGCTACACCTTC
CASSPEPGQGRGGYTF
>many|.|TRBV7-2|TRBJ1-1
TGTGCCAGCAGGCCGGGGGTCTCCGAAGCTTTCTTT
CASRPGVSEAFF
>few|TRBD2|TRBV9|TRBJ2-1
TGTGCCAGCAGCGTAGAGAGCGGGAGCGGGAGGCGGGGGAATGAGCAGTTCTTC
CASSVESGSGRRGNEQFF
>.|.|TRBV5-6|TRBJ1-1
TGTGCCAGCAGCTTGTTGAAGAGGGACGAAGCTTTCTTT
CASSLLKRDEAFF
>.|TRBD1|TRBV27|TRBJ1-1
TGTGCCAGCGGGACAGGTAGGGGCACTGAAGCTTTCTTT
CASGTGRGTEAFF
>many|TRBD2|TRBV12-3/TRBV12-4|TRBJ2-3
TGTGCCAGCAGTTTTACTAGCGTAGGGACAGATACGCAGTATTTT
CASSFTSVGTDTQYF
>many|.|TRBV24-1|TRBJ2-3
TGTGCCACCAGTGATTTAGGGCTAGGGGGCACAGATACGCAGTATTTT
CATSDLGLGGTDTQYF
>few|.|TRBV30|TRBJ1-1
TGTGCCTGGAGTGTCCGGGGGGAGAACACTGAAGCTTTCTTT
CAWSVRGENTEAFF
>many|.|TRBV29-1|TRBJ2-3
TGCAGCGTCGAAACCCGGGACTTCAGCACAGATACGCAGTATTTT
CSVETRDFSTDTQYF
>few|.|TRBV7-8|TRBJ2-7
TGTGCCAGCAGCTTACGTTCCGGGCAGGGGAGGTACGAGCAGTACTTC
CASSLRSGQGRYEQYF
>.|.|TRBV6-2/TRBV6-3|TRBJ2-2
TGTGCCAGCAGTTTACGGCGGGGGAACACCGGGGAGCTGTTTTTT
CASSLRRGNTGELFF
>.|.|TRBV18|TRBJ1-2
TGTGCCAGCTCTCCCGGGGCGGCCCATGGCTACACCTTC
CASSPGAAHGYTF
>few|TRBD2|TRBV13|TRBJ2-1
TGTGCCAGCAGCACCGAACATAGCGGGAGGGCCGGCAATGAGCAGTTCTTC
CASSTEHSGRAGNEQFF
>.|TRBD1|TRBV7-2|TRBJ2-5
TGTGCCAGCAGCTTTGACAGGGCGGCGGAGACCCAGTACTTC
CASSFDRAAETQYF
>many|TRBD2|TRBV7-9|TRBJ2-1
TGTGCCAGCAGCTTAGGGACTAGCGGGAGTTTGTTCTTC
CASSLGTSGSLFF
>.|TRBD1|TRBV20-1|TRBJ2-1
TGCAGTGCTAGCGACCGACAGGGTGGGAACAATGAGCAGTTCTTC
CSASDRQGGNNEQFF
>.|.|TRBV2|TRBJ2-7
TGTGCCAGCAGTGAAACCCCCGGCCGGGGTCAGTACTTC
CASSETPGRGQYF
>many|.|TRBV27|TRBJ2-3
TGTGCCAGCAGTTTATCATTGGTGGATACGCAGTATTTT
CASSLSLVDTQYF
>few|.|TRBV7-8|TRBJ1-2
TGTGCCAGCAGCCCAAGCCCGGGTGGCTATGGCTACACCTTC
CASSPSPGGYGYTF
>few|.|TRBV21-1|TRBJ1-5
TGTGCCAGCAGCAATTACGAGTCGACGAATCAGCCCCAGCATTTT
CASSNYESTNQPQHF
>few|.|TRBV3-1|TRBJ1-2
TGTGCCACAGCGGGGGCTGACTATGGCTACACCTTC
CATAGADYGYTF
>many|TRBD2|TRBV5-1|TRBJ2-1
TGCGCCAGCAGCTCGGGAGGTGGGACCTACAATGAGCAGTTCTTC
CASSSGGGTYNEQFF
>many|.|TRBV20-1|TRBJ2-3
TGCAGTGCTAGAGATCCCGCGGGATCGACAGATACGCAGTATTTT
CSARDPAGSTDTQYF
>many|.|TRBV14|TRBJ2-5
TGTGCCAGCAGCCAACGGACACCTAGCGTAGAGACCCAGTACTTC
CASSQRTPSVETQYF
>many|.|TRBV27|TRBJ2-7
TGTGCCAGCAGGAACGGTCCCTACGAGCAGTACTTC
CASRNGPYEQYF
>few|.|TRBV3-1|TRBJ2-1
TGTGCCAGCAGCCAAAGTACGGGAATAGGCAATGAGCAGTTCTTC
CASSQSTGIGNEQFF
>many|.|TRBV6-5|TRBJ1-2
TGTGCCAGCAGTTACTTGTCCAGACGAGAGGGCTACACCTTC
CASSYLSRREGYTF
>many|.|TRBV20-1|TRBJ2-3
TGCAGTGCTAGAGGCCCCGATACGCAGTATTTT
CSARGPDTQYF
>few|.|TRBV2|TRBJ2-1
TGTGCCAGCAGGTGGCAGGAGGCCTCCTACAATGAGCAGTTCTTC
CASRWQEASYNEQFF
>few|.|TRBV28|TRBJ2-3
TGTGCCAGCAGTATTCGACAGGGCACAGATACGCAGTATTTT
CASSIRQGTDTQYF
>many|.|TRBV28|TRBJ2-2
TGTGCCAGCAGTTTGTCCCGGACAATCATCGGGGAGCTGTTTTTT
CASSLSRTIIGELFF
>many|.|TRBV15|TRBJ2-3
TGTGCCACCAGCAGCACAGATACGCAGTATTTT
CATSSTDTQYF
>few|.|TRBV5-1|TRBJ2-3
TGCGCCAGCGGCGGACTTGGCACAGATACGCAGTATTTT
CASGGLGTDTQYF
>many|.|TRBV12-3/TRBV12-4|TRBJ1-3
TGTGCCAGCAGTATCCGCTCTGGAAACACCATATATTTT
CASSIRSGNTIYF
>many|.|TRBV20-1|TRBJ2-7
TGCAGTGCTTCGACAGGCTCCTACGAGCAGTACTTC
CSASTGSYEQYF
>.|TRBD1|TRBV20-1|TRBJ2-7
TGCAGTGCTAGACAGGGGGCCCTTCTGGAGTACTTC
CSARQGALLEYF
>few|TRBD1|TRBV7-3|TRBJ2-3
TGTGCCAGCAGCATAACAGGGGGCCTCACAGATACGCAGTATTTT
CASSITGGLTDTQYF
>.|TRBD2|TRBV2|TRBJ2-1
TGTGCCAGCAGGAGTCCCGGGCTAGCGGGAGACAATGAGCAGTTCTTC
CASRSPGLAGDNEQFF
>few|TRBD1|TRBV19|TRBJ2-5
TGTGCCAGTAGCCCTTCCGCGACAGGGGGCCGTGAGACCCAGTACTTC
CASSPSATGGRETQYF
>.|TRBD2|TRBV18|TRBJ2-1
TGTGCCAGCTCACCTTCCCGGACTAGCGGGGAGGTCAATGAGCAGTTCTTC
CASSPSRTSGEVNEQFF
>many|TRBD2|TRBV20-1|TRBJ2-3
TGCAGTGCTAGAGTGGCTAGCGGGAGCGCAGATACGCAGTATTTT
CSARVASGSADTQYF
>few|TRBD1|TRBV6-1|TRBJ1-2
TGTGCCAGCAGGGGGGACAGCTTTAACTATGGCTACACCTTC
CASRGDSFNYGYTF
>.|TRBD1|TRBV4-3|TRBJ2-7
TGCGCCAGCAGGCACCCCAGGGGGCATCCATCCTACGAGCAGTACTTC
CASRHPRGHPSYEQYF
>many|TRBD2|TRBV29-1|TRBJ2-3
TGCAGCGGGGATACTAGCGGGAGTGCAGATACGCAGTATTTT
CSGDTSGSADTQYF
>few|.|TRBV29-1|TRBJ2-6
TGCAGCGTGGGGGATGGGGCCAACGTCCTGACTTTC
CSVGDGANVLTF
>many|.|TRBV20-1|TRBJ1-1
TGCAGTGCTAGCCCCCTTCCAGGAACTGAAGCTTTCTTT
CSASPLPGTEAFF
>many|.|TRBV27|TRBJ2-1
TGTGCCAGCAGTTTCCAGGGTCAACAGCAGTTCTTC
CASSFQGQQQFF
>many|TRBD2|TRBV20-1|TRBJ2-5
TGCAGTGCTAGAGATCTGGGACTAGCTGTCGAGACCCAGTACTTC
CSARDLGLAVETQYF
>.|.|TRBV20-1|TRBJ1-4
TGCAGTGCTAGAGATCGGGGGGACTCATATGAAAAACTGTTTTTT
CSARDRGDSYEKLFF
>many|.|TRBV20-1|TRBJ2-3
TGCAGTGCTAGAGAATGGGGGCTATCGGATACGCAGTATTTT
CSAREWGLSDTQYF
>few|TRBD2|TRBV28|TRBJ2-5
TGTGCCAGCAGACCCGGGACTAGCGGGACCCAAGAGACCCAGTACTTC
CASRPGTSGTQETQYF
>.|.|TRBV20-1|TRBJ1-2
TGCAGTGCCCTCTCAGTGGCGGACTATGGCTACACCTTC
CSALSVADYGYTF
>.|.|TRBV2|TRBJ2-1
TGTGCCGGAAGCAGATTACAGGGTACCAATGAGCAGTTCTTC
CAGSRLQGTNEQFF